The entry below gives a single TCR beta chain sequence along with its context. The antigen is not known. The CDR3 is 11 residues long. The germline V and J ends were trimmed by 2 bases and 3 bases, with 5 bases remaining between them. The germline V gene has CDR1 SQVTM and CDR2 ANQGSEA. This sample is part of a study of CD8+ T cells in alopecia areata. Study-level findings and limits: Numerous clones, expanded in lesions, remained in scalp and blood during tofacitinib.

Stated treatment: oral pan-JAK inhibitor, 5-10 mg twice daily. RNA, once extracted, was reverse transcribed into cDNA for use as the sequencing template. Produced via immunoSEQ multiplex PCR; TCRdb's table is partial and in-frame only. Found here are about 70,000 clones, 29% of them singletons; the top ten hold about 15%. The sample in question was CD8+ T cells sorted from blood, obtained at week 4, from a patient treated with tofacitinib. This clonotype was obtained from a human donor with alopecia areata. This sequence joins TRBV29-1 and TRBJ2-7, with D unresolved. CDR3 bases: TGCAGCGTTGAACACCTCTACGAGCAGTACTTC. Translated, it gives CSVEHLYEQYF.